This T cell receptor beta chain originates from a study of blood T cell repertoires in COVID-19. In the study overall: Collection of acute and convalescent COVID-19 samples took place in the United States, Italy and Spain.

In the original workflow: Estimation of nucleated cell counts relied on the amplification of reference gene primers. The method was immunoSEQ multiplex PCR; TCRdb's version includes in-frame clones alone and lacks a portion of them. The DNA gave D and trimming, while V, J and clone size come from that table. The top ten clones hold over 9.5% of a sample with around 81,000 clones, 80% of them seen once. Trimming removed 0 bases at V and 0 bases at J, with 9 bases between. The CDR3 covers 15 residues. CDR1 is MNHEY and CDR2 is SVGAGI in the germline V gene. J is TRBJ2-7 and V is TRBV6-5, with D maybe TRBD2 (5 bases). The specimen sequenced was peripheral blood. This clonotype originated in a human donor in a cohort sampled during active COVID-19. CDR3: CASSYSIRGSYEQYF. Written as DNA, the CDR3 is TGTGCCAGCAGTTACTCGATTCGGGGCTCCTACGAGCAGTACTTC.